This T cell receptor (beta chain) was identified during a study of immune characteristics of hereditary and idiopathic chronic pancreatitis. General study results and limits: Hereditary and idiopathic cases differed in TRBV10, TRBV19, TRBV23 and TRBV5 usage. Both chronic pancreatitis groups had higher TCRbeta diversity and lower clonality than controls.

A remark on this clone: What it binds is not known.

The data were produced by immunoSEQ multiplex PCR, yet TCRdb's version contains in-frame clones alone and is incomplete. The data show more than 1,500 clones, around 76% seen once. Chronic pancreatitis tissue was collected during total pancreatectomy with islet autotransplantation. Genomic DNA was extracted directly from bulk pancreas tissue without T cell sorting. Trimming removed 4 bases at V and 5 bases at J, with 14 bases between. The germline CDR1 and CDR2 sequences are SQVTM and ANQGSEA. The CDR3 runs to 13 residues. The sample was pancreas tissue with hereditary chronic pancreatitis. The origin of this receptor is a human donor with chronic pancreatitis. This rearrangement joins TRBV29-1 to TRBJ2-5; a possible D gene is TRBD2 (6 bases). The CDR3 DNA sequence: TGCAGCGTTGTGATAGCGGCGAGGGAGACCCAGTACTTC. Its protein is CSVVIAARETQYF.